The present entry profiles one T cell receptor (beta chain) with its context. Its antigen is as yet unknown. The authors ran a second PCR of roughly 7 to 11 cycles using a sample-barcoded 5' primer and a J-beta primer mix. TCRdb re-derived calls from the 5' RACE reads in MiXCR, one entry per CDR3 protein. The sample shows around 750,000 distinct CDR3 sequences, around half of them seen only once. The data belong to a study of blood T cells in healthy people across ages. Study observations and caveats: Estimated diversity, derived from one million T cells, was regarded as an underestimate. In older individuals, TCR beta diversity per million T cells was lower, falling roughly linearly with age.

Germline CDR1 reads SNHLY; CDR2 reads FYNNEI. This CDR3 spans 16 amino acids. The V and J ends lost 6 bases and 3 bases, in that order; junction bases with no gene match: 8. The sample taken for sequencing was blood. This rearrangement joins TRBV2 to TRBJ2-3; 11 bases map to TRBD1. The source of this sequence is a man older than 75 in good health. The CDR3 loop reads CASSRRDRGETDTQYF. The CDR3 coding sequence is TGTGCCAGCAGCCGGCGGGACAGGGGGGAGACAGATACGCAGTATTTT.